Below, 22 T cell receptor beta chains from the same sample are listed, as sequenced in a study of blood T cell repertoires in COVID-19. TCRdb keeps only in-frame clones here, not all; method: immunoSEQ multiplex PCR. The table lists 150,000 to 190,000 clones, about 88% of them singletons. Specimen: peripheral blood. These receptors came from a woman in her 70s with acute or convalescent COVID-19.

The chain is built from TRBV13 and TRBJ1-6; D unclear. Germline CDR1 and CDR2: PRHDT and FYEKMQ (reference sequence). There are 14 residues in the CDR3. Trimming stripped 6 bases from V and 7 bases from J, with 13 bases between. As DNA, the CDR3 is TGTGCCAGCAGACCGGTGACAACGAATTCACCCCTCCACTTT. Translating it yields CASRPVTTNSPLHF.

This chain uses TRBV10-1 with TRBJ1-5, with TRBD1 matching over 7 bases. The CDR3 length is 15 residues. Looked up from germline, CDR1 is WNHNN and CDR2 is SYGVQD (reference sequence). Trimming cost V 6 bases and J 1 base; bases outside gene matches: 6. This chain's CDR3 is CASSWDRHSNQPQHF. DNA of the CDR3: TGCGCCAGCAGCTGGGACAGACACAGCAATCAGCCCCAGCATTTT.

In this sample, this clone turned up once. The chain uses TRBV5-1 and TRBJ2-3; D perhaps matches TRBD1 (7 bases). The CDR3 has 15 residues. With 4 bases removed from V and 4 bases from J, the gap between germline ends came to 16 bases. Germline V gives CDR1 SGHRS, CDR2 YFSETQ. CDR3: CASSPHRGGPDTQYF. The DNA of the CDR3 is TGCGCCAGCAGCCCACACAGGGGAGGTCCAGATACGCAGTATTTT. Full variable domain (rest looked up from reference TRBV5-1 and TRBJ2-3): KAGVTQTPRYLIKTRGQQVTLSCSPISGHRSVSWYQQTPGQGLQFLFEYFSETQRNKGNFPGRFSGRQFSNSRSEMNVSTLELGDSALYLCASSPHRGGPDTQYFGPGTRLTVL.

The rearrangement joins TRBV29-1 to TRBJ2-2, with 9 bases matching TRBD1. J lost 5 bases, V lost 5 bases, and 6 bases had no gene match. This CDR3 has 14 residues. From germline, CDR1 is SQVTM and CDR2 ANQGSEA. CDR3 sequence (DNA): TGCAGCGTTTCACAGGGGGCAAAGACCGGGGAGCTGTTTTTT. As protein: CSVSQGAKTGELFF.

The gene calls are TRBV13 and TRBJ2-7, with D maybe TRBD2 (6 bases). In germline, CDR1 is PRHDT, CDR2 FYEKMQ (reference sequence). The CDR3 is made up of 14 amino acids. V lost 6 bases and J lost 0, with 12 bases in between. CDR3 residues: CASRGGGTSYEQYF. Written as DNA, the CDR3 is TGTGCCAGCAGAGGAGGCGGGACCTCCTACGAGCAGTACTTC.

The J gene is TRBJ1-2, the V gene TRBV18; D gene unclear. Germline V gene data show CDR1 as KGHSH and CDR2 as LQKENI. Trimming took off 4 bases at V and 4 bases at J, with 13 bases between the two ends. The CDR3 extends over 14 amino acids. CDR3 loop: CASSLEGRSYGYTF. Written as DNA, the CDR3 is TGTGCCAGCTCACTCGAGGGCAGGTCCTATGGCTACACCTTC.

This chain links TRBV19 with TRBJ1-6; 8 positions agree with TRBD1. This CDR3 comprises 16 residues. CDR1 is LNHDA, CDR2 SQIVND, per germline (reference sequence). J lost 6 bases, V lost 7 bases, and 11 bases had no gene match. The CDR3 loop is CASNTDRGSANSPLHF. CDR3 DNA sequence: TGTGCCAGTAATACCGACAGGGGATCTGCTAATTCACCCCTCCACTTT.

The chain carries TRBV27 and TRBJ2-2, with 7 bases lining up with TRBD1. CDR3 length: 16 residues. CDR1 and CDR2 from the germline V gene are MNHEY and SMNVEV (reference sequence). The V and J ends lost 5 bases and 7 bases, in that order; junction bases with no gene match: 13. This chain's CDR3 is CASSPFVTGTGGELFF. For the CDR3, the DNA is TGTGCCAGCAGTCCATTCGTGACAGGGACCGGCGGGGAGCTGTTTTTT.

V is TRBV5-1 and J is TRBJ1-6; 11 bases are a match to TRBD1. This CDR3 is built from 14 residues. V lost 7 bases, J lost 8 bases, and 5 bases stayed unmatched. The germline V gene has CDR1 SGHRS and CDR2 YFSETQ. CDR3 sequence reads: CASRTGGEYSPLHF. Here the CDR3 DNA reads TGCGCCAGCCGGACAGGGGGCGAATATTCACCCCTCCACTTT.

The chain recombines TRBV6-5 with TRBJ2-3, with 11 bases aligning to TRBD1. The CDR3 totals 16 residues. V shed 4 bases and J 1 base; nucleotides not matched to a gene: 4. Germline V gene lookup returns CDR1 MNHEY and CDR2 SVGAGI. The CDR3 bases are TGTGCCAGCAGTTCCGGACAGGGGGCTCGCACAGATACGCAGTATTTT. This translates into CASSSGQGARTDTQYF.

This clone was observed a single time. The CDR3 sequence: CASSFTRPGGFGYTF. The CDR3 region has the DNA TGTGCCAGCAGTTTCACCAGGCCAGGGGGTTTTGGCTACACCTTC. The chain carries TRBV28 and TRBJ1-2, with 7 bases fitting TRBD1. The CDR3 loop spans 15 amino acids. Trimming removed 3 bases from V and 7 bases from J; junction bases left unmatched: 11. Germline loops: CDR1 MDHEN, CDR2 SYDVKM.

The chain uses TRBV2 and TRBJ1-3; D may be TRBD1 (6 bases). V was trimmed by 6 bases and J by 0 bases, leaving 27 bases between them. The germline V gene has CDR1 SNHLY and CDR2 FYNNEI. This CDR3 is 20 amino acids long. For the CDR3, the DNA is TGTGCCAGCAGCAGAGATTTGTTAGGGACAAAATTCCACTCTGGAAACACCATATATTTT. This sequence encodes CASSRDLLGTKFHSGNTIYF.

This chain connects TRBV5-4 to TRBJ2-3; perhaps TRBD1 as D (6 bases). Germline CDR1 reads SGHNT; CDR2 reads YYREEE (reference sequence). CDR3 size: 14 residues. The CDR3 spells CTFRGQLSTDTQYF. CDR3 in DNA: TGTACTTTCAGGGGACAACTTAGCACAGATACGCAGTATTTT.

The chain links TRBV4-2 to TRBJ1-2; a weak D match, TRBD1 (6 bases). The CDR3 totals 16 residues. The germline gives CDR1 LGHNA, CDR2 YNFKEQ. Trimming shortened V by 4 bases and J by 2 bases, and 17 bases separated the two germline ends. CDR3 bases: TGTGCCAGCAGCCTCCATGGACAGAATTTAAACTATGGCTACACCTTC. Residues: CASSLHGQNLNYGYTF.

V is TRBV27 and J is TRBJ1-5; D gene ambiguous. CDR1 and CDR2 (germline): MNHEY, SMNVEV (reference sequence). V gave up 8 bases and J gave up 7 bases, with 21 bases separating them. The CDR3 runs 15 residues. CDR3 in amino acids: CASGPATQGGQPQHF. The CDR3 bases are TGTGCCAGCGGACCGGCCACCCAAGGAGGGCAGCCCCAGCATTTT.

The CDR3: CASSVGGAWQETQYF. CDR3 bases: TGCGCCAGCAGCGTAGGGGGGGCTTGGCAAGAGACCCAGTACTTC. J is TRBJ2-5 and V is TRBV23-1; perhaps TRBD2 as D (7 bases). Being an ORF, TRBV23-1 has a function that is uncertain. There are 15 residues in the CDR3. V lost 6 bases and J 2 bases, leaving 16 bases between the germline ends.

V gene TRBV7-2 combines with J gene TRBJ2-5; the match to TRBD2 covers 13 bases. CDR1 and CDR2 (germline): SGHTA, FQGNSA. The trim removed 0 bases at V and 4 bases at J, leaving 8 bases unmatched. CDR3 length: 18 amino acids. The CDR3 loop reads CASSLAPRTSGGAETQYF. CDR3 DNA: TGTGCCAGCAGCTTAGCCCCCCGAACTAGCGGGGGGGCAGAGACCCAGTACTTC.

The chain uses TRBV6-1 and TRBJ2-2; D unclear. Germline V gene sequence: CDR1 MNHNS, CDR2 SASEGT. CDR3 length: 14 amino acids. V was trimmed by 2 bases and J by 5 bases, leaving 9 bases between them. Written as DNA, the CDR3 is TGTGCCAGCAGTGAAATTCCAGGAACCGGGGAGCTGTTTTTT. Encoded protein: CASSEIPGTGELFF.

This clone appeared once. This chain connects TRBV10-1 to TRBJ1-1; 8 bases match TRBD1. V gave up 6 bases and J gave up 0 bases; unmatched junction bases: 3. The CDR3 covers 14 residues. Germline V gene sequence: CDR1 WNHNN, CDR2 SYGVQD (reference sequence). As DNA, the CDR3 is TGCGCCAGCAGACCGACAGGGGTGAACACTGAAGCTTTCTTT. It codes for CASRPTGVNTEAFF.

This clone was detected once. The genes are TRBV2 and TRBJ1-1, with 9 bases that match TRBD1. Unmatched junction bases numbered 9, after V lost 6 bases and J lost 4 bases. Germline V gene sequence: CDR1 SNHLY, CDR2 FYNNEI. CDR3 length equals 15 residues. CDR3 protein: CASSPTQGAITEAFF. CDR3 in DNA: TGTGCCAGCAGCCCTACACAGGGGGCGATCACTGAAGCTTTCTTT.

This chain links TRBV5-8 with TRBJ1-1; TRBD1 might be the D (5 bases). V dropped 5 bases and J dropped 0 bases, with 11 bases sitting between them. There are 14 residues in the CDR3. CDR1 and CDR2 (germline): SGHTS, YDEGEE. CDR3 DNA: TGTGCCAGCAGACCTAGGGGCATGAACACTGAAGCTTTCTTT. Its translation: CASRPRGMNTEAFF.

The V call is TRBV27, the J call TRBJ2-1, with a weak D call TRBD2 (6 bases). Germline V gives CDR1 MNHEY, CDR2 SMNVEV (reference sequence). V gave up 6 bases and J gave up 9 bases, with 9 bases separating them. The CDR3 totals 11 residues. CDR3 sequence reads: CASSGRGEQFF. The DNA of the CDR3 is TGTGCCAGCAGCGGGCGGGGTGAGCAGTTCTTC.